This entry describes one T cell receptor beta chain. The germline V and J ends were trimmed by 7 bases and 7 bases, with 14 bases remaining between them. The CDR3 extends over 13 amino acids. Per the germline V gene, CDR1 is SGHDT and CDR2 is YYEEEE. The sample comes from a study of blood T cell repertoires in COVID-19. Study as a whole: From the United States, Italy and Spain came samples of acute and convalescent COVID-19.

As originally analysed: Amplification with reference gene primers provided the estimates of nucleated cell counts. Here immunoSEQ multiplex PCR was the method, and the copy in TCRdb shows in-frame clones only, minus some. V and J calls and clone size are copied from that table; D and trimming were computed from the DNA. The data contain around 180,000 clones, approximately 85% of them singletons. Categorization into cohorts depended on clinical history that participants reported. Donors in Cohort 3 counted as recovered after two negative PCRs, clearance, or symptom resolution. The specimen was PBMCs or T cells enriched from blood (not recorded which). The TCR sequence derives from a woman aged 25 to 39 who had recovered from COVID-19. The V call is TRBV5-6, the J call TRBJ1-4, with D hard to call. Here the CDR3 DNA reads TGTGCCAGCGGTAGATCGGGTTCTGAAAAACTGTTTTTT. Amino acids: CASGRSGSEKLFF.